The 27 T cell receptor beta chains presented below share a single source sample, sequenced in a study of blood T cell repertoires in COVID-19. Measured with immunoSEQ multiplex PCR; TCRdb has only the in-frame clones, and not every one. The table lists under 130,000 clones, roughly 80% of them singletons. Sequencing was carried out using peripheral blood. All receptors come from an elderly woman with acute or convalescent COVID-19.

The V call is TRBV10-3, the J call TRBJ1-5, with TRBD1 identical over 7 bases. Germline CDR1 is ENHRY and CDR2 is SYGVKD. Unmatched junction bases numbered 16, after V lost 10 bases and J lost 1 base. The CDR3 contains 17 residues. DNA of the CDR3: TGTGCCACCGTCAAGGGGCATAAGACAGGGAGCAATCAGCCCCAGCATTTT. It is translated as CATVKGHKTGSNQPQHF.

This chain joins TRBV7-7 and TRBJ2-1; TRBD2 agrees at 10 bases. Germline V CDR1 and CDR2: SSHAT, FNYEAQ (reference sequence). V dropped 5 bases and J dropped 7; count of bases not matched to a gene: 11. CDR3 size: 16 residues. CDR3 region: CASSPPGASGSNEQFF. The CDR3 bases are TGTGCCAGCAGCCCTCCCGGGGCTAGCGGGAGTAATGAGCAGTTCTTC. Supplemented by reference TRBV7-7 and TRBJ2-1, the full variable domain reads GAGVSQSPRYKVTKRGQDVTLRCDPISSHATLYWYQQALGQGPEFLTYFNYEAQPDKSGLPSDRFSAERPEGSISTLTIQRTEQRDSAMYRCASSPPGASGSNEQFFGPGTRLTVL.

This clone was seen a single time. The chain has TRBV4-1 and TRBJ2-1; possibly TRBD2 for D (6 bases). The CDR3 has 19 residues. V lost 0 bases, J lost 0 bases, and 18 bases lay in between. Looked up from germline, CDR1 is MGHRA and CDR2 is YSYEKL. The CDR3 sequence is CASSQDSGKRVSSYNEQFF. The DNA of the CDR3 is TGCGCCAGCAGCCAAGACTCTGGTAAGCGGGTTAGCTCCTACAATGAGCAGTTCTTC.

The chain links TRBV7-2 to TRBJ1-1; D may be TRBD1 (6 bases). This CDR3 is built from 16 residues. Trimming took 5 bases from V and 1 from J, leaving 17 bases between them. The germline gives CDR1 SGHTA, CDR2 FQGNSA. CDR3 protein: CASSPGRGERNTEAFF. DNA of the CDR3: TGTGCCAGCAGCCCAGGGAGGGGGGAAAGGAACACTGAAGCTTTCTTT. The whole variable domain, remainder taken from reference TRBV7-2 and TRBJ1-1, is GAGVSQSPSNKVTEKGKDVELRCDPISGHTALYWYRQSLGQGLEFLIYFQGNSAPDKSGLPSDRFSAERTGGSVSTLTIQRTQQEDSAVYLCASSPGRGERNTEAFFGQGTRLTVV.

The chain couples TRBV4-3 to TRBJ2-5; TRBD2 might be the D (6 bases). This CDR3 comprises 16 residues. The germline gives CDR1 LGHNA, CDR2 YSLEER. Trimming shortened V by 5 bases and J by 2 bases, and 18 bases separated the two germline ends. The CDR3: CASSRAPREVQETQYF. The CDR3 bases are TGCGCCAGCAGCAGAGCCCCCAGGGAGGTACAAGAGACCCAGTACTTC.

This clone was counted between two and nine times. The J gene is TRBJ2-5, the V gene TRBV5-4; weak D call: TRBD2 (6 bases). The length of the CDR3 is 14 residues. Between the trimmed V and J ends, which lost 4 bases and 2 bases, there was a span of 12 bases. Germline values: CDR1 SGHNT, CDR2 YYREEE (reference sequence). CDR3 in amino acids: CASSPGGTQETQYF. As DNA, the CDR3 is TGTGCCAGCAGCCCGGGTGGGACTCAAGAGACCCAGTACTTC. The variable domain in full, with the rest retrieved from reference TRBV5-4 and TRBJ2-5, is ETGVTQSPTHLIKTRGQQVTLRCSSQSGHNTVSWYQQALGQGPQFIFQYYREEENGRGNFPPRFSGLQFPNYSSELNVNALELDDSALYLCASSPGGTQETQYFGPGTRLLVL.

The V call is TRBV5-1, the J call TRBJ1-4; D gene uncertain. Looked up from germline, CDR1 is SGHRS and CDR2 is YFSETQ. V was shortened by 4 bases and J by 2 bases, with 12 bases between the two germline ends. The CDR3 runs to 15 residues. As DNA, the CDR3 is TGCGCCAGCAGCGTTGACGGAGCCACTAATGAAAAACTGTTTTTT. Protein product: CASSVDGATNEKLFF.

V usage is TRBV30 and J usage is TRBJ1-3; weak D call: TRBD1 (6 bases). V lost 8 bases, J lost 3 bases, and 11 bases lay in between. Germline loops: CDR1 GTSNPN, CDR2 SVGIG (reference sequence). The CDR3 consists of 12 residues. CDR3 in DNA: TGTGCCGCCGCAGGGGTTGGAAACACCATATATTTT. Translation gives CAAAGVGNTIYF. The whole variable domain, remainder taken from reference TRBV30 and TRBJ1-3, is SQTIHQWPATLVQPVGSPLSLECTVEGTSNPNLYWYRQAAGRGLQLLFYSVGIGQISSEVPQNLSASRPQDRQFILSSKKLLLSDSGFYLCAAAGVGNTIYFGEGSWLTVV.

A single count supports this clone. The chain couples TRBV12-3 or TRBV12-4 to TRBJ2-1, with D perhaps matching TRBD2 (6 bases). CDR3 length equals 13 residues. Trimming stripped 6 bases from V and 9 bases from J, with 15 bases between. CDR3 residues: CASSPTSIGEQFF. The CDR3 DNA reads as TGTGCCAGCAGCCCGACTAGTATTGGTGAGCAGTTCTTC.

J is TRBJ2-3 and V is TRBV7-2; 11 bases are a match to TRBD2. Unmatched junction bases numbered 8, after V lost 3 bases and J lost 3 bases. CDR3 length: 17 residues. Per the germline V gene, CDR1 is SGHTA and CDR2 is FQGNSA. The CDR3, as DNA: TGTGCCAGCAGCTTTCCTAGCGGGAGGACACTTACAGATACGCAGTATTTT. Protein product: CASSFPSGRTLTDTQYF.

On this clone itself: The same CDR3 is also encoded by other DNA sequences in this sample. The chain recombines TRBV7-9 with TRBJ1-1; D remains ambiguous. V gave up 5 bases and J gave up 0 bases, with 4 bases separating them. Germline CDR1 reads SEHNR; CDR2 reads FQNEAQ (reference sequence). The CDR3 covers 12 residues. DNA of the CDR3: TGTGCCAGCAGCCTTATGAACACTGAAGCTTTCTTT. It is translated as CASSLMNTEAFF.

The rearrangement uses TRBV24-1 and TRBJ2-1; 8 nucleotides line up with TRBD2. The CDR3 spans 16 residues. CDR1 is KGHDR and CDR2 is SFDVKD in the germline V gene. Trimming cost V 3 bases and J 4 bases; bases outside gene matches: 7. The CDR3 region is CATSDASGGFYNEQFF. For the CDR3, the DNA is TGTGCCACCAGTGATGCCAGCGGGGGATTTTACAATGAGCAGTTCTTC.

J is TRBJ2-1 and V is TRBV19, with 7 bases that match TRBD2. Per germline, CDR1 LNHDA and CDR2 SQIVND (reference sequence). Germline trimming cut 7 bases from V and 0 bases from J; bases unmatched to any gene: 9. The CDR3 is made up of 16 amino acids. In nucleotides, the CDR3 is TGTGCCAGTACGAGGGAACTAGCGAGCTCCTACAATGAGCAGTTCTTC. Translation gives CASTRELASSYNEQFF. The whole variable domain, filled in from reference TRBV19 and TRBJ2-1, reads DGGITQSPKYLFRKEGQNVTLSCEQNLNHDAMYWYRQDPGQGLRLIYYSQIVNDFQKGDIAEGYSVSREKKESFPLTVTSAQKNPTAFYLCASTRELASSYNEQFFGPGTRLTVL.

This chain uses TRBV6-5 with TRBJ2-5; possible D gene TRBD1, 5 bases. V shed 5 bases and J shed 6 bases, with 13 bases lying between them. Germline V gene lookup returns CDR1 MNHEY and CDR2 SVGAGI. The CDR3 has 13 amino acids. The CDR3 sequence: CASSRNDRQTQYF. The CDR3 bases are TGTGCCAGCAGTAGGAACGACAGACAGACCCAGTACTTC.

This clone was observed once. V gene TRBV25-1 combines with J gene TRBJ2-7, with 10 nucleotides matching TRBD1. Germline V gene sequence: CDR1 MGHDK, CDR2 SYGVNS. The CDR3 has 13 residues. The junction had 5 bases not matched to a gene; V was cut back by 7 bases and J by 5 bases. The CDR3: CASTTDRGHEQYF. CDR3 in DNA: TGTGCCAGCACTACAGACAGGGGGCACGAGCAGTACTTC.

The chain couples TRBV25-1 to TRBJ2-7; 7 positions match TRBD1. The CDR3 totals 14 residues. V dropped 8 bases and J dropped 6; count of bases not matched to a gene: 13. The germline gives CDR1 MGHDK, CDR2 SYGVNS. The CDR3 DNA is TGTGCCAGCTCGGAGCCGGGACAGTCGTCCGAGCAGTACTTC. The encoded protein is CASSEPGQSSEQYF.

The J gene is TRBJ1-6, the V gene TRBV18; D unresolved. The V gene lost 10 bases and the J gene lost 6 bases, with 19 bases spanning the gap. Germline values: CDR1 KGHSH, CDR2 LQKENI. The CDR3 extends over 15 amino acids. The DNA for the CDR3 is TGTGCCACCTCCTCGCGTCAGGAGGGTAATTCACCCCTCCACTTT. Translating gives CATSSRQEGNSPLHF.

The chain is built from TRBV10-1 and TRBJ2-3; perhaps TRBD1 as D (5 bases). The CDR3 is 13 residues long. Germline loops: CDR1 WNHNN, CDR2 SYGVQD (reference sequence). The ends were cut back, 0 bases at V and 5 bases at J, with 6 bases in the middle. CDR3 residues: CASSESGEDTQYF. As DNA, the CDR3 is TGCGCCAGCAGTGAGTCAGGGGAAGATACGCAGTATTTT.

J is TRBJ2-1 and V is TRBV6-5, with 9 bases identical to TRBD2. The CDR3 loop spans 13 amino acids. Germline trimming cut 8 bases from V and 8 bases from J; bases unmatched to any gene: 7. Germline assignment: CDR1 MNHEY and CDR2 SVGAGI. CDR3 sequence (DNA): TGTGCCAGCTCCGCGGGAGGGGTACATGAGCAGTTCTTC. Its protein product is CASSAGGVHEQFF.

The chain is built from TRBV6-6 and TRBJ2-5; TRBD1 might be the D (6 bases). Per the germline V gene, CDR1 is MNHNY and CDR2 is SVGAGI (reference sequence). Between the trimmed V and J ends, which lost 4 bases and 4 bases, there was a span of 10 bases. The CDR3 consists of 13 residues. In DNA, the CDR3 is TGTGCCAGCAGTTCAACAGGGATAGAGACCCAGTACTTC. Protein sequence: CASSSTGIETQYF.

This chain uses TRBV16 with TRBJ2-1, with a tentative D call TRBD2 (6 bases). This CDR3 contains 15 residues. Germline CDR1 KGHSY, CDR2 FQNENV. Trimming took off 0 bases at V and 4 bases at J, with 10 bases between the two ends. The DNA for the CDR3 is TGTGCCAGCAGCCAATCCAGCGGGCTTTACAATGAGCAGTTCTTC. Its protein product is CASSQSSGLYNEQFF. The full variable domain, its missing parts supplied by reference TRBV16 and TRBJ2-1, is GEEVAQTPKHLVRGEGQKAKLYCAPIKGHSYVFWYQQVLKNEFKFLISFQNENVFDETGMPKERFSAKCLPNSPCSLEIQATKLEDSAVYFCASSQSSGLYNEQFFGPGTRLTVL.

This clone is a singleton in its sample. This chain uses TRBV5-1 with TRBJ1-5; 11 positions agree with TRBD1. V shed 0 bases, J shed 2 bases, and the junction held 1 base outside the gene matches. Looked up from germline, CDR1 is SGHRS and CDR2 is YFSETQ. This CDR3 has 16 residues. The chain's CDR3 is CASSLGDRGGNQPQHF. The CDR3 nucleotides read TGCGCCAGCAGCTTGGGGGACAGGGGGGGCAATCAGCCCCAGCATTTT.

V and J are TRBV12-3 or TRBV12-4 and TRBJ2-4; TRBD2 is a possible D gene (6 bases). CDR3 size: 13 residues. V shed 4 bases and J shed 7 bases, with 11 bases lying between them. Here the CDR3 reads CASSSGGANIQYF. The CDR3 DNA reads as TGTGCCAGCAGTTCCGGAGGGGCTAACATTCAGTACTTC.

This clone was detected a few times. The chain carries TRBV2 and TRBJ2-1; 7 bases agree with TRBD1. V was pared by 4 bases and J by 7 bases, with 10 bases of the junction left unmatched. The germline gives CDR1 SNHLY, CDR2 FYNNEI. The CDR3 is made up of 15 amino acids. CDR3 nucleotides: TGTGCCAGCAGTGGGACAGGTCTTAGGGCGAATGAGCAGTTCTTC. It codes for CASSGTGLRANEQFF.

In nucleotides, the CDR3 is TGTGCCAGTAGTGCCCGACAGGGCCAGCCCCAGCATTTT. Amino acid sequence: CASSARQGQPQHF. The V gene is TRBV19, the J gene TRBJ1-5, with TRBD1 matching 7 bases. The CDR3 has 13 residues. Unmatched junction bases numbered 5, after V lost 5 bases and J lost 7 bases. Looked up from germline, CDR1 is LNHDA and CDR2 is SQIVND (reference sequence).

The rearrangement joins TRBV27 to TRBJ1-6, with D hard to call. This CDR3 has 14 residues. Germline CDR1 is MNHEY and CDR2 is SMNVEV (reference sequence). V was cut by 2 bases and J by 9 bases, with 11 bases left in between. The CDR3 sequence is CASSLKVVGSPLHF. The CDR3 bases are TGTGCCAGCAGTTTAAAAGTCGTCGGTTCACCCCTCCACTTT.

This clone was recorded a few times. V is TRBV5-1 and J is TRBJ2-3, with TRBD2 matching 8 bases. The CDR3 extends over 17 amino acids. The germline CDR1 and CDR2 sequences are SGHRS and YFSETQ. After removal of 0 bases from V and 1 base from J, the junction contained 7 bases not matched to a gene. The CDR3 nucleotides read TGCGCCAGCAGCTTGGGCGGGATGACTAGCGGCACAGATACGCAGTATTTT. Encoded protein: CASSLGGMTSGTDTQYF.